Below, one TCR beta chain is given with its context. Genomic DNA, the template, was used for profiling of the TCR beta VDJ and CDR3. TCRdb processed the reads anew with MiXCR; each CDR3 protein has one entry. The table lists more than 150,000 distinct CDR3 sequences, 48% of them singletons. Germline CDR1 is DFQATT and CDR2 is SNEGSKA (reference sequence). Trimming pared 4 bases from V and 0 bases from J, leaving 11 bases between. CDR3 length: 14 amino acids. These data belong to a study of CD8+CD57+ T cells in acquired aplastic anemia. Turning to the study itself: DNA per sorted CD4+ or CD8+ sample ranged about 0.2 to 30 ug, averaging approximately 3.1 ug.

Patients included in sequencing had previously demonstrated CD8+CD57+ cell expansion by flow cytometry. Every patient had severe acquired aplastic anemia. The V call is TRBV20-1, the J call TRBJ2-3; D is unclear. Sequenced input: sorted CD4+, CD8+, or CD8+CD57+ T cells (not recorded which) from PBMCs. The sequence came from a human donor with aplastic anemia. The CDR3 region is CSAKEFASTDTQYF. The CDR3 region has the DNA TGCAGTGCTAAGGAATTCGCAAGCACAGATACGCAGTATTTT.